Sequencing of this T cell receptor (beta chain) was carried out in a study of CD8 T cells in ankylosing spondylitis. Study observations and caveats: Clones linked to disease, bearing a CD8+ phenotype, were relatively rare in peripheral blood.

The TCR beta libraries were generated through quantitative 5'-RACE incorporating molecular barcodes. TCRdb independently ran MiXCR on the 5' RACE reads; one entry per CDR3 protein. Altogether about 24,000 distinct CDR3 sequences are present, around 13% being singletons, with the ten largest covering less than 35%. The CDR3 loop spans 14 amino acids. With 8 bases removed from V and 2 bases from J, the gap between germline ends came to 16 bases. The germline CDR1 and CDR2 sequences are MNHEY and SVGEGT. In its sample, this clonotype was seen many times. Its specificity is unknown. This sequence originates from a male donor with ankylosing spondylitis or in good health (not recorded which). The sample was blood. The genes are TRBV6-2 or TRBV6-3 and TRBJ2-7; D is possibly TRBD1 (6 bases). The CDR3: CASRQEVFTYEQYF. The CDR3 DNA is TGTGCCAGCCGACAGGAGGTTTTTACCTACGAGCAGTACTTC.